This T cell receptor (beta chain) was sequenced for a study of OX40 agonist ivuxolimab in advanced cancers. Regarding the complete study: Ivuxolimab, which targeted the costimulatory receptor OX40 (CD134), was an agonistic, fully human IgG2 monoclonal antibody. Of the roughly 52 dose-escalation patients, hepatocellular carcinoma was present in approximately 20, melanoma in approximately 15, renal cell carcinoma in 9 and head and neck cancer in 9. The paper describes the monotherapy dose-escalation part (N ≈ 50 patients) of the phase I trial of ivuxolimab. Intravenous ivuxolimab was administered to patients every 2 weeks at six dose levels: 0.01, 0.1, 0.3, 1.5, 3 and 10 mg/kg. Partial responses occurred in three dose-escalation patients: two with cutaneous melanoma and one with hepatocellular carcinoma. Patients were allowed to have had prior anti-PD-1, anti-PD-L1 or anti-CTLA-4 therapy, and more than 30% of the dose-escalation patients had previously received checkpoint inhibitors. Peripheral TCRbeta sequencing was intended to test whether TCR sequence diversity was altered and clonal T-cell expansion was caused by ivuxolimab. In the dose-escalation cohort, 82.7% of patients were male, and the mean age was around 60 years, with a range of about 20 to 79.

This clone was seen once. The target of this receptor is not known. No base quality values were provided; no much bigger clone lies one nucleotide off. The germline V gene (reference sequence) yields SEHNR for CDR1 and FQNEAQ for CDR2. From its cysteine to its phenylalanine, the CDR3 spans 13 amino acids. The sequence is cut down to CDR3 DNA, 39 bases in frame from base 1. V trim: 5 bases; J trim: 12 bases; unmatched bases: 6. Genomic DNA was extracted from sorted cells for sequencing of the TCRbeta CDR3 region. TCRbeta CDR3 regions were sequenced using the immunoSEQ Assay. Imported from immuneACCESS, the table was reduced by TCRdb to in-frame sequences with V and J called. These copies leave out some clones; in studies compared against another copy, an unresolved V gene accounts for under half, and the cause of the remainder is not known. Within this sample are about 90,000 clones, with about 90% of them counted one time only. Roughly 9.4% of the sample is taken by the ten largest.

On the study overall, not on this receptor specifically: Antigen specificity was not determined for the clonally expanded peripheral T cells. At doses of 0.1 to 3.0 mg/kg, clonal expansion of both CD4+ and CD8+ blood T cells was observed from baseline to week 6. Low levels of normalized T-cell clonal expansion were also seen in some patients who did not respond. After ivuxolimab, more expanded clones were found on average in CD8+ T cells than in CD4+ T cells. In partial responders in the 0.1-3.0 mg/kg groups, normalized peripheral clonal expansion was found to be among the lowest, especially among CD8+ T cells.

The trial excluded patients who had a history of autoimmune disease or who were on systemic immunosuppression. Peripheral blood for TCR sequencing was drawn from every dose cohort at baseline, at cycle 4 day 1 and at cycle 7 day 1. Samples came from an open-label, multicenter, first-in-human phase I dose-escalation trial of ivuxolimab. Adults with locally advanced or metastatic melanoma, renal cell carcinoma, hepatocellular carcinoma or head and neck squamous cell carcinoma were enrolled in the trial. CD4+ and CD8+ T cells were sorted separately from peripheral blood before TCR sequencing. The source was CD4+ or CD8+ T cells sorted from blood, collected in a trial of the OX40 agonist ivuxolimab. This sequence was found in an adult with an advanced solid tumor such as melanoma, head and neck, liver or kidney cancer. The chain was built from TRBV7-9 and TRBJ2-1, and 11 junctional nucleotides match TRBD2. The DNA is TGTGCCAGCAGCCGTACTAGCGGGAGAGCGCAGTTCTTC. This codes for CASSRTSGRAQFF.